A selection of T cell receptor beta chains follows, all from one sample in a study of shared clonotypes between healthy human individuals. This table comes from immunoSEQ multiplex PCR, and its TCRdb copy is limited to in-frame clones, with some not included. Of 450,000 to 600,000 clones in the sample, roughly 78% are singletons; the top ten hold 12%. What was sequenced was PBMCs. The source of these receptors is a woman between 40 and 55 years old in good health. Some clones in this sample may be carry-over from other donors' samples. CDR3s include the opening cysteine and the closing phenylalanine or tryptophan. A D gene is named only where the DNA matches it firmly. Clone size is shown for a subset of rows, as once, few, many or a class of expanded clone.

size	D	V	J	DNA	CDR3
NA	TRBD2	TRBV11-2	TRBJ2-7	TGTGCCAGCAGACCGGGGACTAGCGGGACCTACGAGCAGTACTTC	CASRPGTSGTYEQYF
few	TRBD1	TRBV18	TRBJ1-1	TGTGCCAGCTCACTGGGGACAGGGGAAGGCACTGAAGCTTTCTTT	CASSLGTGEGTEAFF
NA	TRBD2	TRBV19	TRBJ2-1	TGTGCCAGTAGACCACTAGCGGGAGGGATCGAGGGGCAGTTCTTC	CASRPLAGGIEGQFF
NA	NA	TRBV25-1	TRBJ2-7	TGTGCCAGCAGTCCGAGTCTAGAGTACGAGCAGTACTTC	CASSPSLEYEQYF
NA	NA	TRBV28	TRBJ2-5	TGTGCCAGCTACAGAGACCAAGAGACCCAGTACTTC	CASYRDQETQYF
NA	NA	TRBV5-3	TRBJ2-1	TGTGCCAGAAGCTTAGGGCTTCTCCCCTACAATGAGCAGTTCTTC	CARSLGLLPYNEQFF
few	NA	TRBV11-2	TRBJ2-5	TGTGCCAGCAGCTTTAGTCTGGAGTCGGAGACCCAGTACTTC	CASSFSLESETQYF
NA	NA	TRBV7-2	TRBJ2-7	TGTGCCAGCAGCTTATGGGCGGCGTGGCAGGGTCTGTACGAGCAGTACTTC	CASSLWAAWQGLYEQYF
NA	TRBD1	TRBV6-5	TRBJ2-7	TGTGCCAGAGATAGACAGGGGACCTACGAGCAGTACTTC	CARDRQGTYEQYF
NA	TRBD2	TRBV4-2	TRBJ2-3	TGTGCCAGCAGCCAACCCAGCGGGAGAGGGGCTGATACGCAGTATTTT	CASSQPSGRGADTQYF
NA	TRBD1	TRBV6-5	TRBJ2-2	TGTGCCAGCAGTTACGGGAACAGGGGTCGGACCGGGGAGCTGTTTTTT	CASSYGNRGRTGELFF